A single sample gave rise to the 25 T cell receptor beta chains below, sequenced in a study of cytomegalovirus exposure and HLA in healthy donors (TCRdb year 2017). The library was prepared using the immunoSEQ multiplex PCR assay. The table comes from immuneACCESS by way of TCRdb, which keeps in-frame sequences with V and J called. Part of the clones is missing from these tables; in studies checked, under half for an unresolved V gene and the rest for unknown reasons. This sample is represented by some 83,000 clones; nearly 95% of them were singletons. The ten biggest clones cover less than 2.5% of the sample. The sequencing sample was made of PBMCs. Source of these receptors: a woman aged 18-30 years in good health and CMV-seronegative.

This chain joins TRBV29-1 and TRBJ1-1; D perhaps matches TRBD1 (5 bases). In germline, CDR1 is SQVTM, CDR2 ANQGSEA. The CDR3 has 10 amino acids. V gave up 7 bases and J gave up 13 bases, with 16 bases separating them. This CDR3 is CSAAQGTIFF. Here the CDR3 DNA reads TGCAGCGCTGCCCAGGGTACAATTTTCTTT.

The V gene is TRBV5-1, the J gene TRBJ1-1, with 9 nucleotides matching TRBD1. The CDR3 contains 13 residues. The germline V gene encodes CDR1 SGHRS and CDR2 YFSETQ. V shed 0 bases and J 6 bases; nucleotides not matched to a gene: 0. CDR3 nucleotide sequence: TGCGCCAGCAGCTTGGGGGACAGGGCTGAAGCTTTCTTT. As protein: CASSLGDRAEAFF.

The chain carries TRBV4-1 and TRBJ1-2, with 7 bases that match TRBD1. With V trimmed by 2 bases and J by 3 bases, 3 bases remained unmatched. The germline gives CDR1 MGHRA, CDR2 YSYEKL. The length of the CDR3 is 14 residues. CDR3 bases: TGCGCCAGCAGCCAACCAGGGACAGACTATGGCTACACCTTC. Translation: CASSQPGTDYGYTF.

The chain uses TRBV27 and TRBJ2-1, with D possibly being TRBD2 (6 bases). The germline V and J ends were trimmed by 10 bases and 2 bases, with 9 bases remaining between them. Per the germline V gene, CDR1 is MNHEY and CDR2 is SMNVEV (reference sequence). This CDR3 has 12 amino acids. As DNA, the CDR3 is TGTGCCATCGGAGGGCCCTACAATGAGCAGTTCTTC. Translation gives CAIGGPYNEQFF.

This chain uses TRBV5-8 with TRBJ1-3; TRBD1 matches 11 bases. CDR1 is SGHTS, CDR2 YDEGEE, per germline. Trimming at V came to 4 bases and at J to 0 bases, leaving 3 bases not matched to a gene. This CDR3 is 16 amino acids long. The CDR3 DNA sequence: TGTGCCAGCAGCACGGGACAGGGGGTCTCTGGAAACACCATATATTTT. Its protein product is CASSTGQGVSGNTIYF. Full variable domain (outside the CDR3, taken from reference TRBV5-8 and TRBJ1-3): EAGVTQSPTHLIKTRGQQATLRCSPISGHTSVYWYQQALGLGLQFLLWYDEGEERNRGNFPPRFSGRQFPNYSSELNVNALELEDSALYLCASSTGQGVSGNTIYFGEGSWLTVV.

The chain is built from TRBV5-1 and TRBJ2-1; 11 nucleotides line up with TRBD2. Germline-derived CDR1 and CDR2 are SGHRS and YFSETQ. J lost 3 bases, V lost 1 base, and 6 bases had no gene match. The CDR3 totals 17 residues. The CDR3 region has the DNA TGCGCCAGCAGCTTGACTAGCGGGAGTATAGGCTACAATGAGCAGTTCTTC. Translated: CASSLTSGSIGYNEQFF.

The CDR3 loop is CASSLVGGSGNTIYF. CDR3 DNA sequence: TGTGCCAGCAGCTTGGTCGGGGGCTCTGGAAACACCATATATTTT. This chain uses TRBV5-6 with TRBJ1-3, with a possible D match to TRBD1 (5 bases). This CDR3 contains 15 residues. V shed 0 bases and J shed 0 bases, with 7 bases lying between them. Germline CDR1 and CDR2: SGHDT and YYEEEE. The full variable domain, with the rest looked up from reference TRBV5-6 and TRBJ1-3, is DAGVTQSPTHLIKTRGQQVTLRCSPKSGHDTVSWYQQALGQGPQFIFQYYEEEERQRGNFPDRFSGHQFPNYSSELNVNALLLGDSALYLCASSLVGGSGNTIYFGEGSWLTVV.

This sequence joins TRBV7-9 and TRBJ2-7; 9 bases are a match to TRBD1. After removal of 4 bases from V and 1 base from J, the junction contained 2 bases not matched to a gene. Looked up from germline, CDR1 is SEHNR and CDR2 is FQNEAQ (reference sequence). The CDR3 consists of 14 residues. CDR3 sequence reads: CASSYGQGSYEQYF. Here the CDR3 DNA reads TGTGCCAGCAGCTACGGACAGGGGTCCTACGAGCAGTACTTC.

This clone has just one count. This CDR3 is CASSQEAGTIGRETQYF. CDR3 nucleotide sequence: TGTGCCAGCAGCCAAGAAGCAGGAACAATCGGGAGGGAGACCCAGTACTTC. This chain connects TRBV4-2 to TRBJ2-5; 7 bases match TRBD2. The J segment lost 5 bases and the V segment lost 0 bases, leaving 12 bases of the junction unmatched. In germline, CDR1 is LGHNA, CDR2 YNFKEQ. This CDR3 has 17 residues.

Written as DNA, the CDR3 is TGTGCCAGCTCACGCCCGGAGGGGCTCACAGATACGCAGTATTTT. It specifies CASSRPEGLTDTQYF. The chain links TRBV2 to TRBJ2-3, with D possibly TRBD2 on 6 matching bases. The germline CDR1 and CDR2 sequences are SNHLY and FYNNEI. The CDR3 totals 15 residues. Trimming took 8 bases from V and 2 from J, leaving 17 bases between them.

This chain links TRBV4-3 with TRBJ1-1; maybe TRBD1 (5 bases). The V end lost 2 bases, the J end lost 5 bases, and 15 bases lay between the germline ends. The length of the CDR3 is 15 residues. Germline V gene lookup returns CDR1 LGHNA and CDR2 YSLEER. CDR3: CASSQLRGGWTEAFF. In DNA, the CDR3 is TGCGCCAGCAGCCAACTAAGGGGAGGATGGACTGAAGCTTTCTTT.

The J gene is TRBJ2-2, the V gene TRBV7-6; D is perhaps TRBD2 (6 bases). With 6 bases removed from V and 5 bases from J, the gap between germline ends came to 19 bases. Germline V gene data show CDR1 as SGHVS and CDR2 as FNYEAQ. This CDR3 comprises 16 residues. This CDR3 reads CASSPPQVAATGELFF. CDR3 coding DNA: TGTGCCAGCAGTCCCCCCCAGGTAGCGGCAACCGGGGAGCTGTTTTTT.

This chain joins TRBV9 and TRBJ2-1; TRBD2 matches 9 bases. This CDR3 is built from 14 residues. Germline values: CDR1 SGDLS, CDR2 YYNGEE. V lost 0 bases to trimming and J lost 9 bases; unmatched junction nucleotides: 4. The CDR3 region is CASSVVAGDGEQFF. The CDR3 DNA is TGTGCCAGCAGCGTAGTAGCGGGGGATGGTGAGCAGTTCTTC.

The chain combines TRBV27 with TRBJ2-7, with D possibly being TRBD2 (5 bases). Trimming removed 1 base at V and 7 bases at J, with 20 bases between. Germline V lookup: CDR1 MNHEY, CDR2 SMNVEV (reference sequence). This CDR3 region has 16 residues. CDR3 residues: CASSLWETRPTLEQYF. DNA of the CDR3: TGTGCCAGCAGTTTATGGGAGACAAGACCTACTCTGGAGCAGTACTTC.

The chain employs TRBV30 and TRBJ2-2; the match to TRBD2 covers 10 bases. This CDR3 has 17 amino acids. V was clipped by 5 bases and J by 6 bases; unmatched bases: 15. Germline CDR1 GTSNPN, CDR2 SVGIG (reference sequence). This CDR3 reads CAWSTGQRGGRSGELFF. In DNA form, the CDR3 reads TGTGCCTGGTCAACCGGGCAGCGGGGGGGCCGATCCGGGGAGCTGTTTTTT.

The chain combines TRBV29-1 with TRBJ1-2, with a weak D call TRBD1 (6 bases). This CDR3 has 15 amino acids. Per the germline V gene, CDR1 is SQVTM and CDR2 is ANQGSEA. Trimming pared 3 bases from V and 0 bases from J, leaving 14 bases between. The CDR3 nucleotides are TGCAGCGTTGAGGGGGCTCCTATATCTAACTATGGCTACACCTTC. Its protein product is CSVEGAPISNYGYTF.

The J gene is TRBJ1-5, the V gene TRBV4-1; 7 bases fit TRBD1. V gave up 3 bases and J gave up 2 bases; unmatched junction bases: 10. The CDR3 contains 17 residues. Germline V CDR1 and CDR2: MGHRA, YSYEKL. The CDR3 bases are TGCGCCAGCAGCCATGAATCTGGACAGGCTCGCAATCAGCCCCAGCATTTT. Translation: CASSHESGQARNQPQHF.

The rearrangement uses TRBV5-5 and TRBJ1-1; 10 bases are a match to TRBD1. The CDR3 is 16 amino acids. Germline V gene data show CDR1 as SGHKS and CDR2 as YYEKEE (reference sequence). Trimming removed 1 base from V and 3 bases from J; junction bases left unmatched: 6. CDR3 sequence reads: CASSLPDRGTDTEAFF. CDR3 nucleotide sequence: TGTGCCAGCAGCTTGCCGGACAGGGGGACGGACACTGAAGCTTTCTTT.

The gene calls are TRBV5-1 and TRBJ2-3, with D possibly TRBD2 on 6 matching bases. The CDR3 sequence is 13 residues long. Germline CDR1 is SGHRS and CDR2 is YFSETQ. Trimming took 6 bases from V and 3 from J, leaving 11 bases between them. The chain's CDR3 is CASKAGITDTQYF. DNA of the CDR3: TGCGCCAGCAAGGCGGGGATAACAGATACGCAGTATTTT.

The chain couples TRBV11-1 to TRBJ1-1; no definite D call. The V end was cut by 1 base, the J end by 0 bases, with 9 bases between. The CDR3 contains 15 residues. Germline CDR1 is SGHAT and CDR2 is FQDESV (reference sequence). The CDR3 sequence is CASSLDQAMNTEAFF. The CDR3 DNA sequence: TGTGCCAGCAGCTTAGATCAGGCTATGAACACTGAAGCTTTCTTT.

The rearrangement joins TRBV19 to TRBJ2-7; the match to TRBD1 covers 8 bases. With 6 bases clipped from V and 0 bases from J, the junction kept 7 bases outside the gene matches. The germline V gene has CDR1 LNHDA and CDR2 SQIVND (reference sequence). The CDR3 is 15 amino acids. CDR3 residues: CASSAGTGLSYEQYF. As DNA, the CDR3 is TGTGCCAGTAGCGCAGGGACAGGTCTCTCCTACGAGCAGTACTTC.

The chain recombines TRBV27 with TRBJ2-3; tentative D call: TRBD2 (6 bases). CDR3 length equals 15 residues. Germline V gene sequence: CDR1 MNHEY, CDR2 SMNVEV (reference sequence). Between the trimmed V and J ends, which lost 2 bases and 5 bases, there was a span of 14 bases. The CDR3 region has the DNA TGTGCCAGCAGTTTAAGTGGGGAGGTGGGAGATACGCAGTATTTT. Translated, it gives CASSLSGEVGDTQYF.

CDR3 sequence reads: CASSPGTSGPYEQYF. DNA for the CDR3: TGCGCCAGCAGCCCCGGGACTAGCGGGCCTTACGAGCAGTACTTC. V usage is TRBV5-1 and J usage is TRBJ2-7; 12 nucleotides align to TRBD2. Trimming cost V 4 bases and J 4 bases; bases outside gene matches: 6. The length of the CDR3 is 15 residues. CDR1 SGHRS and CDR2 YFSETQ come from the germline V gene.

This chain joins TRBV5-1 and TRBJ2-1, with no clear D. The CDR3 is 11 amino acids. Germline V gene sequence: CDR1 SGHRS, CDR2 YFSETQ. Trimming left V 3 bases short and J 5 bases short, with 3 bases between. CDR3: CASSSDNEQFF. DNA for the CDR3: TGCGCCAGCAGCTCTGACAATGAGCAGTTCTTC. The full variable domain, in which reference TRBV5-1 and TRBJ2-1 provide the parts outside the CDR3, is KAGVTQTPRYLIKTRGQQVTLSCSPISGHRSVSWYQQTPGQGLQFLFEYFSETQRNKGNFPGRFSGRQFSNSRSEMNVSTLELGDSALYLCASSSDNEQFFGPGTRLTVL.

The chain recombines TRBV5-1 with TRBJ2-1, with 8 bases matching TRBD2. This CDR3 has 17 residues. Trimming took 4 bases from V and 0 from J; bases not matched to a gene: 9. The germline CDR1 and CDR2 sequences are SGHRS and YFSETQ. CDR3 in amino acids: CASSVGDREGSYNEQFF. CDR3 bases: TGCGCCAGCAGCGTCGGAGACCGGGAGGGCTCCTACAATGAGCAGTTCTTC.